This entry describes one T cell receptor beta chain. Its antigen remains unidentified. This same CDR3 is encoded by further DNA sequences in the sample. This sample was included in a study of OX40 agonist ivuxolimab in advanced cancers. Overall study findings and caveats: Dosing at 0.1 to 3.0 mg/kg was accompanied by clonal expansion of CD4+ and CD8+ blood T cells by week 6. Some of the lowest clonal expansion was seen in partial responders at 0.1-3.0 mg/kg.

Measured with immunoSEQ multiplex PCR; TCRdb has only the in-frame clones, and not every one. This table has fewer than 65,000 clones, more than 85% appearing once. Germline V lookup: CDR1 SEHNR, CDR2 FQNEAQ (reference sequence). V was trimmed by 5 bases and J by 0 bases, leaving 12 bases between them. CDR3 length: 15 residues. This chain joins TRBV7-9 and TRBJ2-3; tentative D call: TRBD2 (6 bases). Sample: CD4+ or CD8+ T cells sorted from blood, taken in a trial of the OX40 agonist ivuxolimab. This receptor was identified in an adult with an advanced solid tumor such as melanoma, head and neck, liver or kidney cancer. The CDR3 reads CASSPPGVSTDTQYF. The CDR3 DNA reads as TGTGCCAGCAGCCCCCCGGGAGTTAGCACAGATACGCAGTATTTT.